One and the same sample provided the 3 T cell receptor beta chains below, sequenced in a study of blood T cell repertoires in COVID-19. Only in-frame clones appear in the TCRdb table, and some are missing; sequencing was by immunoSEQ multiplex PCR. This sample has over 100,000 clones; 82% occur once, and the top ten carry about 4.5%. Sequences were obtained from peripheral blood. These receptors all stem from a woman aged 70 to 79 with acute or convalescent COVID-19.

The chain recombines TRBV5-1 with TRBJ1-2; 7 bases agree with TRBD1. Germline loops: CDR1 SGHRS, CDR2 YFSETQ. The CDR3 is 14 amino acids. The ends lost 10 bases at V and 6 bases at J; junction bases unmatched: 15. The CDR3 DNA follows: TGCGCCTCCCAGCCAGGGGGTCCCGGACATGGCTACACCTTC. It is translated as CASQPGGPGHGYTF.

CDR3 DNA: TGTGCCTGGAGTGACCCCTTTGGGCAGGGGAAAGAGACCCAGTACTTC. Residues: CAWSDPFGQGKETQYF. The chain carries TRBV30 and TRBJ2-5; D may be TRBD1 (6 bases). Germline assignment: CDR1 GTSNPN and CDR2 SVGIG (reference sequence). The ends were cut back, 1 base at V and 3 bases at J, with 18 bases in the middle. The CDR3 loop spans 16 amino acids.

The rearrangement uses TRBV9 and TRBJ2-5; tentatively, D is TRBD1 (5 bases). Deletions cut 4 bases from V and 2 bases from J, with 15 bases between. This CDR3 has 15 amino acids. Germline V gene lookup returns CDR1 SGDLS and CDR2 YYNGEE. CDR3 amino acids: CASSPSARTQETQYF. CDR3 bases: TGTGCCAGCAGCCCGTCCGCTAGGACACAAGAGACCCAGTACTTC.